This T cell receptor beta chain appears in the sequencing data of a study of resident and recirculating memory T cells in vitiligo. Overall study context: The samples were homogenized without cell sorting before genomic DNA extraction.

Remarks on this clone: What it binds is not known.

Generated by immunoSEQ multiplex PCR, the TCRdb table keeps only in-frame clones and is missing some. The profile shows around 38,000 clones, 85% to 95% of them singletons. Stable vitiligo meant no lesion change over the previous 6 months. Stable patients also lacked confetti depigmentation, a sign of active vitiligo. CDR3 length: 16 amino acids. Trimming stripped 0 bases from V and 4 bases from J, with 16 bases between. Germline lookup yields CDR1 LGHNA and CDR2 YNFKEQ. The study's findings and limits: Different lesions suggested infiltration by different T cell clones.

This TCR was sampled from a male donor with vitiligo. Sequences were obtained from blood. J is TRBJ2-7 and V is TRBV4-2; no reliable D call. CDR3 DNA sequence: TGTGCCAGCAGCCAAGAGGAGAGTCGGCTCCGATACGAGCAGTACTTC. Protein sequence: CASSQEESRLRYEQYF.